This T cell receptor beta chain was documented in a study of response to subunit inactivated influenza vaccine. General observations from the study: New T cells are recruited in small numbers by each seasonal influenza vaccination, according to the authors' suggestion.

For this clonotype: What it binds is not known.

One entry per CDR3 protein, called by TCRdb with MiXCR from the RT-PCR reads. The sample gives around 790,000 distinct CDR3 sequences, less than 25% of which show up once; 10% is in the top ten. The CDR3 consists of 16 residues. The J segment lost 0 bases and the V segment lost 5 bases, leaving 4 bases of the junction unmatched. Germline values: CDR1 SGHVS, CDR2 FQNEAQ. The chain is built from TRBV7-8 and TRBJ2-2; 9 positions agree with TRBD1. The sample consisted of PBMCs from blood, taken 5 to 6 days after vaccination. This TCR derives from a man aged 50 to 60 who received an inactivated influenza vaccine. Written as DNA, the CDR3 is TGTGCCAGCAGCCGAAGGACAGGGGCGAACACCGGGGAGCTGTTTTTT. This gives the protein CASSRRTGANTGELFF.